The following is a T cell receptor (beta chain) sequence with its context. Its antigen is not yet known. Base qualities are not provided; no much larger clone lies one nucleotide away. This entry belongs to a study of cytomegalovirus exposure and HLA in healthy donors (dated by TCRdb to about 2017). The study in broad terms: An earlier analysis of under 600 of the donors reported 250 to 350 Gb of sequence data and some 100 million unique TCR beta sequences from about 200 million T cells. Approximately 300 gigabases of sequencing data and around 80 million unique TCR sequences made up an early release that covered several hundred HLA-typed donors. Of the approximately 400 genotyped donors, over 70% fell in the genetic ancestry cluster associated with self-reported Caucasian donors. The study aimed to test whether signatures of past pathogen exposure could be identified by cataloging public T cell receptors. Using immunosequencing, the study profiled T cell repertoires from 500 to 800 subjects and related those repertoires to cytomegalovirus serostatus. In addition to the first cohort of several hundred subjects, a separate validation cohort of 130 or so different subjects was used. The study combined high-throughput TCR immunosequencing, statistical association of individual TCRs with disease status, and machine learning to predict cytomegalovirus infection status. A later analysis re-examined previously published TCR beta repertoires from roughly 650 donors and added high-resolution HLA genotyping to investigate patterns of TCR occurrence. Rather than using new phenotypic data, the later analysis identified candidate immune exposures from TCR beta sequences and from how often those sequences occurred across donors. To decide whether each TCR beta V gene segment behaved as functional or pseudogenic, an earlier analysis of some 600 of the donors relied on high-throughput TCR beta sequencing. Donor age, sex, ethnicity and CMV serostatus were compiled alongside the repertoire data. In a later genetic analysis, genome-wide SNP genotypes for about three fifths of the 666 donors were used, and that subset was treated as a discovery cohort. All discovery cohort repertoires had been generated on a single sequencing platform. Class I and class II HLA loci were covered by the typing at four-digit resolution. The number of donors typed differed by locus, with about 629-630 for A, B, C, DRB1 and DQB1, roughly 520 for DQA1, 600 to 610 for DPA1, and under 490 for DPB1. Roughly five DR-DQ haplotypes were handled as single units for association and clustering because linkage in the cohort was strong. Across 300 to 500 genotyped donors of the cohort, an average of roughly 250,000 unique TCR beta nucleotide sequences per donor were sequenced, and roughly a sixth of those sequences were non-productive.

Points the paper makes about the study in general: When HLA alleles, especially DR and DQ, strongly co-occurred, TCR associations were difficult to assign to individual alleles. Roughly uniform sequencing depth across donors was assumed in presence/absence analyses, although this assumption may not hold. A further reported finding was that TCR beta sequences accurately predicted the HLA-A and HLA-B alleles for most subjects in the first cohort. A later analysis associated 15,000 to 20,000 TCR beta sequences with specific HLA alleles at a false discovery rate of 0.05. The only immune exposure information available for the cohort was CMV serostatus. In a later genetic analysis, fewer N-insertions in productive TCRs were reported among donors in an Asian-associated ancestry cluster than the roughly 670-donor mean. The study gave a list of more than 150 TCR beta chains associated with cytomegalovirus. An earlier analysis of approximately 600 of the donors showed that most TCR beta V segments appeared in productive rearrangements either about 90% or about 30% of the time, which broadly matched IMGT annotations. Some IMGT-functional V segments, including TRBV6-2 and TRBV6-3, could not be told apart with the 87-base-pair reads, so those segments were excluded. In a later genetic analysis, a missense DCLRE1C variant was associated with V-gene and J-gene trimming of TCR beta chains, and the association was replicated in an independent cohort. Only TCR beta chains were sequenced in this cohort, and the absence of alpha or paired-chain data limited detectable features. Over 15 rarely observed V segments, including chromosome 9 orphons, were excluded from the earlier analysis of approximately 500 of the donors because counts were too low. Correlated functional status among segregating V segments might reflect linkage disequilibrium, but an unknown experimental factor could not be ruled out. A group of highly shared sequence variants was considered likely to be a technical artifact of the sequencing pipeline. A few of the identified cytomegalovirus-associated TCR beta chains were confirmed in vitro to be specific for cytomegalovirus antigens. In a later analysis, HLA-associated TCR beta chains showed more clonal expansion and lower generation probabilities than non-associated chains that were equally common. Because some donors lacked HLA typing at each locus, the association tests relied only on the typed subset. While some public TCRs were present in many individuals, most TCR sequences turned up only very rarely across donors. It was suggested by the authors that the approach could potentially be generalized to other disease states and immunological phenotypes. In a later analysis, the rate of TCR association differed among HLA loci, with DRB1 alleles having the most associated TCRs and HLA-C alleles having the fewest. In both the original and validation cohorts, the classifier was reported to diagnose cytomegalovirus status with high specificity and sensitivity. Several of the top co-occurrence clusters appeared to be linked to parvovirus B19, influenza, CMV and Epstein-Barr virus, according to a later analysis. Most CMV-associated TCR beta chains appeared to be HLA-restricted in a later analysis, and the HLA associations seemed to be driven largely by CMV exposure.

In total, approximately 700 healthy bone marrow donors made up the cohort. Cohort members were all nominally healthy when sampled, although unrecorded immune exposures were likely present. The donor was CMV seronegative and belonged to the group of 352 seronegative cohort members. Each donor provided a peripheral blood sample, and peripheral blood mononuclear cells were used for TCR beta sequencing. The Qiagen DNeasy Blood Extraction Kit was used to extract genomic DNA from the blood cell samples. The CDR1 and CDR2 encoded by the germline V gene are MDHEN and SYDVKM. CDR3 length: 15 amino acids, cysteine to phenylalanine. CDR3 DNA is the only sequence kept; it has 45 bases, read in frame from the first base. V loses 3 bases of germline sequence and J loses 6 bases, and the interval between the two ends is 17 bases. Library method: the immunoSEQ multiplex PCR assay. For the multiplex PCR, a mixture combining 60 forward primers for TCR Vbeta segments and 13 reverse primers for TCR Jbeta segments was used. A multiplex PCR assay on genomic DNA amplified the CDR3 region of rearranged TCR beta genes. The amplified TCR beta libraries were sequenced on the Illumina HiSeq System as 87-base-pair reads. Per the source publication's procedure: A later analysis counted some 80 million unique TCR beta chains across the approximately 700 repertoires, and around 9.9 million of these chains were shared by at least two donors. A nearest-neighbor algorithm error-corrected the raw reads and collapsed the reads into unique sequences, merging closely related sequences to remove PCR and sequencing errors. CDR3 sequences were aligned to IMGT reference sequences to assign V, D and J gene segments. For a sequence to be retained, at least a six-nucleotide match to both a V gene segment and a J gene segment was required. Rearrangements were called productive when the CDR3 lacked stop codons and stayed in frame with V and J; all others were non-productive. CDR3 was defined according to IMGT convention as the region running from the second conserved V-encoded cysteine to the conserved J-encoded phenylalanine. In an earlier analysis of approximately 590 of the donors, sequences lacking an unambiguous match to a single V gene segment were excluded. An earlier analysis of a few hundred of the donors called V segments functional above 56.7% productive rearrangements and segregating when the between-donor standard deviation exceeded 5%. A statistical classification framework was built to diagnose cytomegalovirus status from the catalog of TCR beta chain sequences. In a later analysis, TCR nucleotide sequences were compared against IMGT/GENE-DB human TR gene sequences so that V and J genes could be assigned. In a later analysis, CDR3 sequences and most-parsimonious VDJ recombination scenarios were assigned using the TCRdist pipeline. In a later analysis, each TCR beta chain was defined by its CDR3 amino acid sequence together with its V-gene family, and reads without a unique V-gene family were excluded. A later analysis removed 600 or so highly shared, low-generation-probability nucleotide sequences to deal with suspected cross-contamination and a sequencing artifact. In a later analysis, a clonal expansion index was calculated for each public chain from normalized within-repertoire ranks of inferred template counts. A later analysis computed generation probabilities with a VDJ recombination model fitted to out-of-frame rearrangements, and checked the results against IGoR. Hypergeometric tests were used in a later analysis to score TCR-TCR, TCR-HLA and TCR-CMV co-occurrence, with a repertoire-size bias correction applied to the TCR pairs. To estimate false discovery rates, a later analysis permuted the HLA or CMV assignments 20 times. In a later analysis, co-occurring TCRs were grouped with DBSCAN, and TCRdist sequence similarity was added when clustering was performed within HLA-allele-positive subsets. Co-occurrence clustering excluded repertoires with fewer than 30,000 or more than 120,000 public chains, plus five with anomalous nucleotide sharing. This immuneACCESS table, as held by TCRdb, lists in-frame sequences with V and J called but not all clones. Of the missing ones, under half trace to an unresolved V gene in checked studies; the others have no known cause. V, J and clone size were drawn from that table, and D and trimming were deduced from the DNA. Here the sample has about 100,000 clones; around 79% occur a single time. The top ten hold about 3% of the sample.

Sample: PBMCs. The chain couples TRBV28 to TRBJ2-5, and TRBD2 may be the D gene, going by 7 matching bases. The clonotype comes from a woman between 40 and 55 years old in good health and CMV-seronegative. Read as DNA, the sequence is TGTGCCAGCAGTTTCCCTGGGGGGGCTAGTAAGACCCAGTACTTC. Its protein product is CASSFPGGASKTQYF.